Listed below are T cell receptor beta chains from one sample, sequenced in a study of cytomegalovirus exposure and HLA in healthy donors. The table came from immunoSEQ multiplex PCR; TCRdb's copy has only in-frame clones and leaves some out. The sample contains about 190,000 clones, 75% to 85% of which appear only once. The sequenced material came from PBMCs. The source of these receptors is a woman aged 25 to 45 in good health and CMV-seropositive. CDR3s include the opening cysteine and the closing phenylalanine or tryptophan. D genes are given only for firm matches. The size of a clone is reported for some rows only, either as once, few or many, or as a class for expanded clones.

J gene | V gene | D gene | clone size | CDR3 DNA | CDR3 protein
TRBJ2-2 | TRBV5-4 | TRBD1 | NA | TGTGCCAGCAGCCGTGGTGGGACAGCGAACACCGGGGAGCTGTTTTTT | CASSRGGTANTGELFF
TRBJ1-1 | TRBV2 | NA | NA | TGTGCCAGCAGTGCTGTGTCAGGGTTCGCTGAAGCTTTCTTT | CASSAVSGFAEAFF
TRBJ1-3 | TRBV9 | NA | once | TGTGCCAGCAGCGTAGCGGGGGGAGGGATGGAAGGAAACACCATATATTTT | CASSVAGGGMEGNTIYF
TRBJ1-6 | TRBV5-5 | NA | NA | TGTGCCAGCAGCCGGACGGACAGTACTTATAATTCACCCCTCCACTTT | CASSRTDSTYNSPLHF
TRBJ1-3 | TRBV30 | NA | NA | TGTGCCTGGAGGGGGGGGGACTTCTCTGGAAACACCATATATTTT | CAWRGGDFSGNTIYF
TRBJ1-1 | TRBV11-2 | NA | NA | TGTGCCAGCAGCTTGGGGGAGGACACTGAAGCTTTCTTT | CASSLGEDTEAFF
TRBJ2-3 | TRBV5-4 | NA | once | TGTGCCAGCAGCCCCGGCGGGGGCCTCGCAGATACGCAGTATTTT | CASSPGGGLADTQYF
TRBJ1-2 | TRBV6-1 | NA | NA | TGTGCCAGCAGTGAAGGTCCGGGGGATGGGGTCGGGGGCTACACCTTC | CASSEGPGDGVGGYTF
TRBJ2-1 | TRBV2 | TRBD2 | NA | TGTGCCAGCAGGGGAGGACTAGCGGGAGCGTCCTACAATGAGCAGTTCTTC | CASRGGLAGASYNEQFF
TRBJ2-5 | TRBV27 | TRBD2 | NA | TGTGCCAGCAGTTTAAGAGGACTAGCTTCTCAAGAGACCCAGTACTTC | CASSLRGLASQETQYF
TRBJ2-1 | TRBV28 | TRBD1 | NA | TGTGCCAGCCGGACAGGGGGAAAGAATGAGCAGTTCTTC | CASRTGGKNEQFF
TRBJ1-2 | TRBV5-1 | TRBD1 | NA | TGCGCCAGCAGCTCCCCGTTGGCCAGGGGGCTCTTTGGCTACACCTTC | CASSSPLARGLFGYTF
TRBJ2-3 | TRBV2 | TRBD1 | NA | TGTGCCAGCAGTGAAGGAGGGGGCGGCACAGATACGCAGTATTTT | CASSEGGGGTDTQYF
TRBJ2-5 | TRBV5-1 | NA | NA | TGCGCCAGCAGCTTGGCCTCTGGACAAGCAGAGACCCAGTACTTC | CASSLASGQAETQYF
TRBJ1-1 | TRBV29-1 | NA | NA | TGCAGCGCGCTATGGAGCGGCACTGAAGCTTTCTTT | CSALWSGTEAFF
TRBJ2-3 | TRBV2 | TRBD2 | NA | TGTGCCAGCAGTGGGTTGACTAGCGGGGGAGATACGCAGTATTTT | CASSGLTSGGDTQYF
TRBJ1-5 | TRBV5-6 | NA | NA | TGTGCCAGCAGCATGACCTCAGGGGAGTTTGGCAATCAGCCCCAGCATTTT | CASSMTSGEFGNQPQHF
TRBJ2-1 | TRBV30 | TRBD1 | NA | TGTGCCTGGACTCGGACAGGGGCCAACAATGAGCAGTTCTTC | CAWTRTGANNEQFF
TRBJ2-7 | TRBV5-1 | TRBD2 | NA | TGCGCCAGCAGACTGGGACTAGCGGACGATTACGAGCAGTACTTC | CASRLGLADDYEQYF
TRBJ2-2 | TRBV5-1 | TRBD2 | NA | TGCGCCAGCAGCTCGGGACTAAACACCGGGGAGCTGTTTTTT | CASSSGLNTGELFF
TRBJ1-1 | TRBV30 | TRBD1 | NA | TGTGCCTGGAGTTACCACCTAACAGGGGGCGGCACTGAAGCTTTCTTT | CAWSYHLTGGGTEAFF
TRBJ2-1 | TRBV11-2 | NA | once | TGTGCCAGCAGCACTGGGACACCTATTTCCTACAATGAGCAGTTCTTC | CASSTGTPISYNEQFF
TRBJ2-5 | TRBV4-1 | TRBD1 | NA | TGCGCCAGCAGCCCCACAGGGGAATTGGGGGAGACCCAGTACTTC | CASSPTGELGETQYF
TRBJ2-1 | TRBV10-1 | NA | NA | TGCGCCAGCAGTGAGGCACCCGTTCTCGGCGGGCAATACAATGAGCAGTTCTTC | CASSEAPVLGGQYNEQFF
TRBJ2-7 | TRBV5-1 | NA | NA | TGCGCCAGCAGCTGGCCCGGGGTAACGACTAACGAGCAGTACTTC | CASSWPGVTTNEQYF
TRBJ2-7 | TRBV27 | NA | NA | TGTGCCAGCAGTCCGCGTTACGAGCAGTACTTC | CASSPRYEQYF
TRBJ2-6 | TRBV30 | TRBD1 | NA | TGTGCCTGGAGTGTAGGGCGACAGGGGAGCTCTGGGGCCAACGTCCTGACTTTC | CAWSVGRQGSSGANVLTF
TRBJ1-4 | TRBV13 | NA | once | TGTGCCAGCACCTTAAAAGGGGAAAAGGAAAAACTGTTTTTT | CASTLKGEKEKLFF
TRBJ2-3 | TRBV28 | TRBD1 | few | TGTGCCAGCAGCCGTACGTGGACAGGCACAAAGCAATTAGATACGCAGTATTTT | CASSRTWTGTKQLDTQYF
TRBJ2-7 | TRBV11-2 | NA | NA | TGTGCCAGCAGCTTAGTTACTAGCTACGAGCAGTACTTC | CASSLVTSYEQYF
TRBJ2-1 | TRBV6-4 | NA | NA | TGTGCCAGCAGTGACAGCGGGTCCAACAATGAGCAGTTCTTC | CASSDSGSNNEQFF
TRBJ1-4 | TRBV28 | TRBD1 | NA | TGTGCCAGCAGGGCCCCGGGACAGGGTAATGAAAAACTGTTTTTT | CASRAPGQGNEKLFF
TRBJ1-2 | TRBV6-1 | NA | NA | TGTGCCAGCAGTGAAGGGCGGGGAGGGGGGGGGAACTATGGCTACACCTTC | CASSEGRGGGGNYGYTF
TRBJ2-1 | TRBV19 | TRBD1 | NA | TGTGCCAGTAAACGCACCGGGACAGGGTCCTACAATGAGCAGTTCTTC | CASKRTGTGSYNEQFF
TRBJ1-2 | TRBV5-4 | NA | once | TGTGCCAGCAGCTTGGAGGAGAGTGACGGCTACACCTTC | CASSLEESDGYTF
TRBJ2-6 | TRBV29-1 | NA | NA | TGCAGCGCCGACATCTCTGGGGCCAACGTCCTGACTTTC | CSADISGANVLTF
TRBJ2-7 | TRBV7-9 | NA | few | TGTGCCAGCAGCTTACAGGGTGCGGACGAGCAGTACTTC | CASSLQGADEQYF